This T cell receptor (beta chain) was identified during a study of cytomegalovirus exposure and HLA in healthy donors (dated by TCRdb to 2016 to 2017). Notes on the research overall: In an earlier analysis of fewer than 750 of the donors, 250 to 350 Gb of sequence data and 90 million to 120 million unique TCR beta sequences from about 180 million T cells were reported. About 280 gigabases of sequencing data and tens of millions of unique TCR sequences made up an early release that covered over 550 HLA-typed donors. Of the 300 to 500 genotyped donors, approximately 81% were placed in the genetic ancestry cluster associated with self-reported Caucasian donors. The aim of the study was to test whether cataloging public T cell receptors could identify signatures of past pathogen exposure. Using immunosequencing, the study profiled T cell repertoires from 640 or so subjects and related those repertoires to cytomegalovirus serostatus. A separate validation cohort of about 110 different subjects was used in addition to the roughly 670-subject first cohort. The study combined high-throughput TCR immunosequencing, statistical association of individual TCRs with disease status, and machine learning to predict cytomegalovirus infection status. In a later analysis, previously published TCR beta repertoires from about 670 donors were re-analyzed and high-resolution HLA genotyping was added so that TCR occurrence patterns could be studied. Rather than drawing on any new phenotypic data, the later analysis identified candidate immune exposures from TCR beta sequences and the way those sequences occurred across donors. An earlier analysis of approximately 500 of the donors applied high-throughput TCR beta sequencing to assess whether each TCR beta V gene segment acted as functional or pseudogenic. Donor age, sex, ethnicity and CMV serostatus were compiled alongside the repertoire data. A later genetic analysis took genome-wide SNP genotypes for about 60% of the roughly 670 donors and used that subset as a discovery cohort. All discovery cohort repertoires had been generated on a single sequencing platform. HLA typing covered class I and class II loci at four-digit resolution. The number of donors typed differed by locus, with about 629-630 for A, B, C, DRB1 and DQB1, approximately 500 for DQA1, 600 to 610 for DPA1, and around 430 for DPB1. Five DR-DQ haplotypes were handled as single units for association and clustering, since linkage in the cohort was strong. Among some 410 genotyped donors of the cohort, an average of approximately 200,000 unique TCR beta nucleotide sequences was sequenced per donor, of which about 18% were non-productive. The paper as a whole reports these results and caveats: A further reported finding was that TCR beta sequences accurately predicted the HLA-A and HLA-B alleles for most subjects in the first cohort. In an earlier analysis of some 540 of the donors, most TCR beta V segments appeared in productive rearrangements about 90% or about 30% of the time, broadly matching IMGT annotations. The only immune exposure information available for the cohort was CMV serostatus. Across donors, most TCR sequences were observed very rarely, whereas some public TCRs were present in many individuals. The authors suggested that the approach could potentially be generalized to other disease states and immunological phenotypes. Because HLA typing was unavailable for some donors at each locus, only the typed subset was used in association tests. A few of the identified cytomegalovirus-associated TCR beta chains were confirmed in vitro to be specific for cytomegalovirus antigens. Correlated functional status among segregating V segments might reflect linkage disequilibrium, but an unknown experimental factor could not be ruled out. V-gene and J-gene trimming of TCR beta chains was associated with a missense DCLRE1C variant in a later genetic analysis, and the association was replicated in an independent cohort. In a later genetic analysis, fewer N-insertions in productive TCRs were reported among donors in an Asian-associated ancestry cluster than the roughly 700-donor mean. A later analysis associated 15,000 or so TCR beta sequences with specific HLA alleles at a false discovery rate of 0.05. In a later analysis, HLA-associated TCR beta chains showed more clonal expansion and lower generation probabilities than non-associated chains that were equally common. Strong co-occurrence of HLA alleles, especially DR and DQ, made assigning TCR associations to individual alleles difficult. Because the 87-base-pair reads could not distinguish some IMGT-functional V segments, including TRBV6-2 and TRBV6-3, those segments were excluded. Cytomegalovirus status was reported to be diagnosed by the classifier with high specificity and sensitivity in both the original and validation cohorts. The sequencing pipeline was judged likely to have produced a cluster of highly shared sequence variants as a technical artifact. Only TCR beta chains were sequenced in this cohort, and the absence of alpha or paired-chain data limited detectable features. A total of 164 TCR beta chains were listed by the study as associated with cytomegalovirus. According to a later analysis, most CMV-associated TCR beta chains appeared to be HLA-restricted, and the HLA associations seemed to be driven largely by CMV exposure. A later analysis found that TCR association rates varied across HLA loci, with DRB1 alleles showing the most associated TCRs and HLA-C alleles the fewest. The presence/absence analyses assumed that sequencing depth was roughly uniform across donors, and that assumption may not be true. Because counts were too low, about 18 rarely observed V segments, including chromosome 9 orphons, were left out of the earlier analysis of 500 to 650 of the donors. In a later analysis, several top co-occurrence clusters were reported to appear linked to parvovirus B19, influenza, CMV and Epstein-Barr virus.

To prepare the library, the immunoSEQ multiplex PCR assay was applied. For the multiplex PCR, a mixture combining 60 forward primers for TCR Vbeta segments and 13 reverse primers for TCR Jbeta segments was used. The CDR3 region of rearranged TCR beta genes was amplified from genomic DNA by a multiplex PCR assay. The amplified TCR beta libraries were sequenced on the Illumina HiSeq System as 87-base-pair reads. The paper's processing steps were these. In a later analysis, some 80 million unique TCR beta chains were counted across the 500 to 850 repertoires, and roughly 11 million of these chains were shared by at least two donors. Raw reads were error-corrected and collapsed into unique sequences by a nearest-neighbor algorithm in which closely related sequences were merged to remove PCR and sequencing errors. CDR3 sequences were aligned to IMGT reference sequences to assign V, D and J gene segments. Each retained sequence needed at least a six-nucleotide match to both a V gene segment and a J gene segment. A rearrangement was called productive if the CDR3 had no stop codons and remained in frame with V and J, and every other rearrangement was called non-productive. CDR3 was defined according to IMGT convention as the region running from the second conserved V-encoded cysteine to the conserved J-encoded phenylalanine. The earlier analysis of some 600 of the donors excluded sequences that lacked an unambiguous match to a single V gene segment. In an earlier analysis of some 590 of the donors, V segments were called functional above 56.7% productive rearrangements and were called segregating when the between-donor standard deviation exceeded 5%. A statistical classification framework was built to diagnose cytomegalovirus status from the catalog of TCR beta chain sequences. In a later analysis, V and J genes were assigned by comparing TCR nucleotide sequences against IMGT/GENE-DB human TR gene sequences. Using the TCRdist pipeline, a later analysis assigned CDR3 sequences along with most-parsimonious VDJ recombination scenarios. In a later analysis, each TCR beta chain was defined by its CDR3 amino acid sequence together with its V-gene family, and reads lacking a unique V-gene family were excluded. A later analysis removed 592 highly shared, low-generation-probability nucleotide sequences to deal with suspected cross-contamination and a sequencing artifact. In a later analysis, a clonal expansion index was calculated for each public chain from normalized within-repertoire ranks of inferred template counts. Generation probabilities in a later analysis came from a VDJ recombination model fitted to out-of-frame rearrangements, and those results were checked against IGoR. A later analysis scored TCR-TCR, TCR-HLA and TCR-CMV co-occurrence with hypergeometric tests, applying a repertoire-size bias correction to TCR pairs. To estimate false discovery rates, a later analysis permuted the HLA or CMV assignments 20 times. In a later analysis, co-occurring TCRs were grouped using DBSCAN, and TCRdist sequence similarity was added for clustering within HLA-allele-positive subsets. Repertoires with fewer than 30,000 or more than 120,000 public chains were left out of co-occurrence clustering, as were about 5 repertoires with anomalous nucleotide sharing. The clones in this table, taken by TCRdb from immuneACCESS, are in-frame only. Not every clone is retained; where verified, under half of the shortfall comes from an unresolved V gene, and the cause of the rest is unknown. D and trimming come from the DNA, and the V and J calls and clone size come from that table. The sample yields under 170,000 clones; roughly 78% were counted once. The top ten clonotypes cover 6.3% of the sample.

The CDR3 starts with the cysteine, ends with the phenylalanine, and has 14 residues. This entry keeps only the CDR3 DNA: 42 bases, framed from base 1. CDR1 and CDR2 are drawn from the germline V gene (reference sequence): LNHDA, SQIVND. The cohort consisted of 670 or so healthy bone marrow donors. All cohort members were sampled while nominally healthy, although unrecorded immune exposures were likely present. The donor was CMV seropositive and was included in the group of 250 to 350 seropositive cohort members. Every donor gave a peripheral blood sample, and the peripheral blood mononuclear cells from that sample were used for TCR beta sequencing. Genomic DNA was extracted from the blood cell samples with the Qiagen DNeasy Blood Extraction Kit. To note about this clone: Its binding antigen is unknown. One junction end disagrees with the germline gene, perhaps due to a read error. Other DNA sequences in this sample translate to the same CDR3.

This sequence uses TRBV19 and TRBJ2-3; the best D guess is TRBD2, with 6 bases matching. The source of this sequence is a man aged 45-65 years in good health and CMV-seropositive. What was sequenced was PBMCs. The sequenced DNA is TGTGCCAGCAGTATAGGCCCTGGGGGGGATACGCAGTATTTT. Its translation is CASSIGPGGDTQYF.